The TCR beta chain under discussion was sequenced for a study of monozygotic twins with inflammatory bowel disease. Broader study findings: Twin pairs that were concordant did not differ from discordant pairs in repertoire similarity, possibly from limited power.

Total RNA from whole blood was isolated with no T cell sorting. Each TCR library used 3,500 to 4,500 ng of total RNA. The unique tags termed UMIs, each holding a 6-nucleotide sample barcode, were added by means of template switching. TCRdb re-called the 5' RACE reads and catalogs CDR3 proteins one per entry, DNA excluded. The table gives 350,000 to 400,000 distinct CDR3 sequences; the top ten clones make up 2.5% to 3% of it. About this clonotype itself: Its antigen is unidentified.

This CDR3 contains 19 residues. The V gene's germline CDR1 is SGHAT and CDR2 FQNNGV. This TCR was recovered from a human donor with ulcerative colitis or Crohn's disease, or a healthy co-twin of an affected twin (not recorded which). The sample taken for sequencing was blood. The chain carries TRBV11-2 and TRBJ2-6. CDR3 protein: CASSLVLMGQGSGANVLTF.